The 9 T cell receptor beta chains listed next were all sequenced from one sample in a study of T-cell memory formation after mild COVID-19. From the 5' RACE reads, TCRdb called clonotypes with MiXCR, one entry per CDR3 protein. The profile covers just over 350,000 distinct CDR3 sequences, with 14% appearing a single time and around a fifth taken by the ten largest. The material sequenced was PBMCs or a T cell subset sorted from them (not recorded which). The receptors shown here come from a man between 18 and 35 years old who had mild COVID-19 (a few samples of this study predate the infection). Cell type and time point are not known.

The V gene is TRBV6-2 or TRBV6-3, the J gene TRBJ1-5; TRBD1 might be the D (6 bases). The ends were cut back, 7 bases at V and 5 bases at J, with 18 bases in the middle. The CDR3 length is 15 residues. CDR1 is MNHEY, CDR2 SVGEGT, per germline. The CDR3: CASTTWGKGDQPQHF. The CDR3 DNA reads TGTGCCAGCACCACGTGGGGGAAGGGGGATCAGCCCCAGCATTTT.

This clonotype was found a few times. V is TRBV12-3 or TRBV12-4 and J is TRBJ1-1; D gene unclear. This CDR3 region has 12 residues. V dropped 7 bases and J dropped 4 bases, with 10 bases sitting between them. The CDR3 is CASTRGITEAFF. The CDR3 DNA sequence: TGTGCCAGCACCCGGGGAATCACTGAAGCTTTCTTT.

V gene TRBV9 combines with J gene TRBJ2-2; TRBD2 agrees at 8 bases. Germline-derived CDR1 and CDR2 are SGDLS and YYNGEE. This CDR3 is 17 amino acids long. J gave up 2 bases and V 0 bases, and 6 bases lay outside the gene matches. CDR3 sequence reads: CASSVDLGLANTGELFF. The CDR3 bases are TGTGCCAGCAGCGTAGACCTAGGACTAGCTAACACCGGGGAGCTGTTTTTT.

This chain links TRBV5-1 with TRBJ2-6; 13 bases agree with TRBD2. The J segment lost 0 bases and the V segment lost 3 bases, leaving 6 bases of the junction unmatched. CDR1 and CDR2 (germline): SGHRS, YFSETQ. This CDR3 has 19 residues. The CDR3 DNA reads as TGCGCCAGCAGCTCCTGGACTAGCGGGGGCCTCTCTGGGGCCAACGTCCTGACTTTC. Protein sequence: CASSSWTSGGLSGANVLTF.

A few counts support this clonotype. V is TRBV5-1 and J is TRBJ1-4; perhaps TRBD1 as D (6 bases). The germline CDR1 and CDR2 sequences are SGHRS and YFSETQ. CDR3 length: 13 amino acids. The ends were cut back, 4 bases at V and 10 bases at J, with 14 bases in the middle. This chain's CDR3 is CASSDTQGGKLFF. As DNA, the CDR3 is TGCGCCAGCAGCGATACACAGGGCGGAAAACTGTTTTTT. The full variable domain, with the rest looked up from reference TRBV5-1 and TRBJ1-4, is KAGVTQTPRYLIKTRGQQVTLSCSPISGHRSVSWYQQTPGQGLQFLFEYFSETQRNKGNFPGRFSGRQFSNSRSEMNVSTLELGDSALYLCASSDTQGGKLFFGSGTQLSVL.

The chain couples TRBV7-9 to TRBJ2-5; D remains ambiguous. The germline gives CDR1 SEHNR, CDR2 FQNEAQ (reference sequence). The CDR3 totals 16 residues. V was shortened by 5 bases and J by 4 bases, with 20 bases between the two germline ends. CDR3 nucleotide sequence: TGTGCCAGCAGCCCGGAGTTCAAAAGGATTGGAGAGACCCAGTACTTC. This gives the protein CASSPEFKRIGETQYF.

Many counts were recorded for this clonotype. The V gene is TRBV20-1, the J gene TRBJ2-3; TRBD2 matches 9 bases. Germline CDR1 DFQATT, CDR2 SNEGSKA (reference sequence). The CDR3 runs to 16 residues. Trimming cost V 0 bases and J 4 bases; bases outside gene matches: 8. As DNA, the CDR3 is TGCAGTGCTAGAGATATAGCTAGCGGGGATGCAGATACGCAGTATTTT. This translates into CSARDIASGDADTQYF.

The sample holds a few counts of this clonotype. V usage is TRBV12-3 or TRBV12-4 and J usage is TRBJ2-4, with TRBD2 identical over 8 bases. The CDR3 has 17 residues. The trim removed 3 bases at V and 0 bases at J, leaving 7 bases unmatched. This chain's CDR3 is CASSFSRGDLAKNIQYF. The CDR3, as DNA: TGTGCCAGCAGTTTCTCGCGGGGGGACCTAGCCAAAAACATTCAGTACTTC.

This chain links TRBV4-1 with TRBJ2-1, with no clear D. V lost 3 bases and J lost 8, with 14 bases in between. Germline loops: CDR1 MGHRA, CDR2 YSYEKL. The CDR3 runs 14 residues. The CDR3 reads CASSHLLKSYEQFF. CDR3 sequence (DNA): TGCGCCAGCAGCCACTTACTAAAGAGCTATGAGCAGTTCTTC.